The 3 T cell receptor beta chains in this list originate from one sample, sequenced in a study of blood T cell repertoires in COVID-19. This table comes from immunoSEQ multiplex PCR, and its TCRdb copy is limited to in-frame clones, with some not included. The table shows fewer than 250,000 clones, with 70% to 80% occurring only once. Input material: peripheral blood. The receptor source for this set is a woman between 45 and 60 years old with acute or convalescent COVID-19.

The V gene is TRBV19, the J gene TRBJ2-3, with 11 bases that match TRBD1. This CDR3 is built from 16 residues. V trimming: 3 bases; J trimming: 5 bases; junction bases outside the gene matches: 7. Per the germline V gene, CDR1 is LNHDA and CDR2 is SQIVND (reference sequence). CDR3 region: CASSIMDRGPRDTQYF. DNA for the CDR3: TGTGCCAGTAGTATTATGGACAGGGGGCCTCGAGATACGCAGTATTTT. Full variable domain (missing parts from reference TRBV19 and TRBJ2-3): DGGITQSPKYLFRKEGQNVTLSCEQNLNHDAMYWYRQDPGQGLRLIYYSQIVNDFQKGDIAEGYSVSREKKESFPLTVTSAQKNPTAFYLCASSIMDRGPRDTQYFGPGTRLTVL.

The chain is built from TRBV6-1 and TRBJ1-2; tentatively, D is TRBD1 (5 bases). The germline V gene encodes CDR1 MNHNS and CDR2 SASEGT. Trimming took 1 base from V and 4 from J, leaving 13 bases between them. The CDR3 is 15 amino acids. The CDR3 protein is CASSEGQFPVYGYTF. The CDR3 bases are TGTGCCAGCAGTGAAGGACAGTTCCCCGTCTATGGCTACACCTTC.

This chain connects TRBV27 to TRBJ2-1; the D is unclear. Germline CDR1 MNHEY, CDR2 SMNVEV (reference sequence). The CDR3 extends over 13 amino acids. Trimming removed 3 bases from V and 2 bases from J, with 5 bases in between. CDR3 residues: CASSFNTYNEQFF. The CDR3 coding sequence is TGTGCCAGCAGTTTTAACACCTACAATGAGCAGTTCTTC.